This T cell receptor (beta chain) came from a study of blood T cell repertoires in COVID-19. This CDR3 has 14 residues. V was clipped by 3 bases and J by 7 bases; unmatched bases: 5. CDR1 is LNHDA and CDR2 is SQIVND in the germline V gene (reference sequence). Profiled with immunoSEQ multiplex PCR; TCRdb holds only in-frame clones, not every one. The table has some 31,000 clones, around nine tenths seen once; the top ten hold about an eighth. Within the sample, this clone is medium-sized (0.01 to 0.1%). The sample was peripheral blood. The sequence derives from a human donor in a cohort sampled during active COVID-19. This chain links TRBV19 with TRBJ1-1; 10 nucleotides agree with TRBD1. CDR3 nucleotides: TGTGCCAGTAGTATCCCCGACAGGGGGCATGAAGCTTTCTTT. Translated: CASSIPDRGHEAFF.